A selection of T cell receptor beta chains follows, all from one sample in a study of OX40 agonist ivuxolimab in advanced cancers. Using immunoSEQ multiplex PCR, the repertoire was profiled, and TCRdb retains in-frame clones only, with some absent. The sample lists approximately 65,000 clones; about nine tenths were seen once. The starting material was CD4+ or CD8+ T cells sorted from blood, obtained in a trial of the OX40 agonist ivuxolimab. Every receptor here comes from an adult with an advanced solid tumor such as melanoma, head and neck, liver or kidney cancer. CDR3s include the opening cysteine and the closing phenylalanine or tryptophan. Each record gives: clone size, J gene, D gene, V gene, CDR3 DNA, CDR3 protein. The D gene is left open where the match is weak. The size of a clone is reported for some rows only, either as once, few or many, or as a class for expanded clones.

size: -; J: TRBJ2-5; D: -; V: TRBV5-1; DNA: TGCGCCAGCAGCCTAGAAGAGACCCAGTACTTC; CDR3: CASSLEETQYF
size: -; J: TRBJ1-2; D: -; V: TRBV13; DNA: TGTGCCAGCAGCTTAAGCTGGGGGAACTATGGCTACACCTTC; CDR3: CASSLSWGNYGYTF
size: -; J: TRBJ2-1; D: -; V: TRBV5-1; DNA: TGCGCCAGCAGCTTGGTGGGGGAACCCTACAATGAGCAGTTCTTC; CDR3: CASSLVGEPYNEQFF
size: -; J: TRBJ2-3; D: TRBD2; V: TRBV6-5; DNA: TGTGCCAGCAGTTCAGGGACTAGCGGGGGGAGGGATACGCAGTATTTT; CDR3: CASSSGTSGGRDTQYF
size: -; J: TRBJ1-5; D: -; V: TRBV7-6; DNA: TGTGCCAGCAGCTTATCCCCTCGGGGGTCGGGGAATCAGCCCCAGCATTTT; CDR3: CASSLSPRGSGNQPQHF
size: once; J: TRBJ2-7; D: -; V: TRBV27; DNA: TGTGCCAGCAGTACAAGACAGGCTGTATACGAGCAGTACTTC; CDR3: CASSTRQAVYEQYF
size: -; J: TRBJ1-5; D: -; V: TRBV25-1; DNA: TGTGCCAGCAGTGAATGGCCGGGGGAGGGTCAGCCCCAGCATTTT; CDR3: CASSEWPGEGQPQHF
size: -; J: TRBJ1-1; D: -; V: TRBV5-5; DNA: TGTGCCAGCAGCTCCCTTTTGGGAAACACTGAAGCTTTCTTT; CDR3: CASSSLLGNTEAFF
size: -; J: TRBJ2-1; D: TRBD2; V: TRBV7-2; DNA: TGTGCCAGCAGCTCCACTAGCGGGAGACCGATTTACAATGAGCAGTTCTTC; CDR3: CASSSTSGRPIYNEQFF
size: -; J: TRBJ1-6; D: TRBD1; V: TRBV12-5; DNA: TGTGCTAGTGGTTCCTCGGGACAGGGAATGAGCTCCTATAATTCACCCCTCCACTTT; CDR3: CASGSSGQGMSSYNSPLHF
size: -; J: TRBJ2-1; D: -; V: TRBV11-2; DNA: TGTGCCAGCAGCTTAGACGGGGACATGCACAATGAGCAGTTCTTC; CDR3: CASSLDGDMHNEQFF
size: few; J: TRBJ2-7; D: -; V: TRBV2; DNA: TGTGCCAGCAGTGAAGGATGGAGTTACGAGCAGTACTTC; CDR3: CASSEGWSYEQYF
size: few; J: TRBJ2-6; D: -; V: TRBV5-4; DNA: TGTGCCAGCACCCCAGTGCGGGGTCGGGGGGCCAACGTCCTGACTTTC; CDR3: CASTPVRGRGANVLTF
size: -; J: TRBJ1-2; D: -; V: TRBV10-1; DNA: TGCGCCAGCAGTGACCCCAGGAGCGGCGGCTACACCTTC; CDR3: CASSDPRSGGYTF
size: once; J: TRBJ1-1; D: -; V: TRBV5-5; DNA: TGTGCCAGCAGCGTTAGACGCTCCCCTGTGAACACTGAAGCTTTCTTT; CDR3: CASSVRRSPVNTEAFF
size: -; J: TRBJ1-2; D: TRBD1; V: TRBV5-1; DNA: TGCGCCAGCAGCTTTAGGGCGACAGGGGGGAACTATGGCTACACCTTC; CDR3: CASSFRATGGNYGYTF
size: -; J: TRBJ1-1; D: TRBD1; V: TRBV5-4; DNA: TGTGCCAGCACCTCGGACAGGGGGAGCACTGAAGCTTTCTTT; CDR3: CASTSDRGSTEAFF
size: -; J: TRBJ1-2; D: TRBD1; V: TRBV29-1; DNA: TGCAGCGTTGTGGCCGTGGCAGGGGGCTATGGCTACACCTTC; CDR3: CSVVAVAGGYGYTF
size: -; J: TRBJ2-5; D: TRBD1; V: TRBV9; DNA: TGTGCCAGCAGGGGACAGGGCTCCCAAGAGACCCAGTACTTC; CDR3: CASRGQGSQETQYF
size: -; J: TRBJ2-1; D: -; V: TRBV6-6; DNA: TGTGCCAGCAGTTACGGAGCTTACAATGAGCAGTTCTTC; CDR3: CASSYGAYNEQFF
size: -; J: TRBJ2-2; D: TRBD2; V: TRBV11-3; DNA: TGTGCCAGCAGCGCGAGCGGGGGGTGGTCCGGGGAGCTGTTTTTT; CDR3: CASSASGGWSGELFF
size: -; J: TRBJ1-1; D: -; V: TRBV6-5; DNA: TGTGCCAGCAGTTCCAACGTAAGAACTGAAGCTTTCTTT; CDR3: CASSSNVRTEAFF
size: -; J: TRBJ2-1; D: -; V: TRBV10-3; DNA: TGTGCCATCAGTTCACTTGTAGGTGAGCAGTTCTTC; CDR3: CAISSLVGEQFF
size: -; J: TRBJ1-3; D: -; V: TRBV9; DNA: TGTGCCAGCAGCGTAGGACAGGCCTTAAACACCATATATTTT; CDR3: CASSVGQALNTIYF
size: -; J: TRBJ2-1; D: TRBD2; V: TRBV7-9; DNA: TGTGCCAGCAGCTTGGGGACTAGCGGGGGGGCGGAGTTCTTC; CDR3: CASSLGTSGGAEFF
size: -; J: TRBJ2-1; D: -; V: TRBV9; DNA: TGTGCCAGCAGCGTAGCTTTAGGCGATGAGCAGTTCTTC; CDR3: CASSVALGDEQFF
size: -; J: TRBJ2-3; D: -; V: TRBV28; DNA: TGTGCCAGCCACAACCGAGGTGGTAGCACAGATACGCAGTATTTT; CDR3: CASHNRGGSTDTQYF
size: -; J: TRBJ1-2; D: TRBD1; V: TRBV29-1; DNA: TGCAGCGTAGGGGGTGACCAGGGGGCCTATGGCTACACCTTC; CDR3: CSVGGDQGAYGYTF
size: -; J: TRBJ1-4; D: TRBD1; V: TRBV4-1; DNA: TGCGCCAGCACACAAGGACAGGTGGATGAAAAACTGTTTTTT; CDR3: CASTQGQVDEKLFF
size: -; J: TRBJ1-3; D: TRBD1; V: TRBV18; DNA: TGTGCCAGCTCACCCTCACAGGGGAGGGGAAACACCATATATTTT; CDR3: CASSPSQGRGNTIYF
size: once; J: TRBJ1-1; D: -; V: TRBV6-6; DNA: TGTGCCAGCAGTCCAGGTGGCAGACAGTTGGTTGAAGCTTTCTTT; CDR3: CASSPGGRQLVEAFF
size: -; J: TRBJ2-1; D: TRBD1; V: TRBV11-2; DNA: TGTGCCAGCAGCTCCTGGACAGGGGGGGGAATCGTGGCGGATGAGCAGTTCTTC; CDR3: CASSSWTGGGIVADEQFF
size: -; J: TRBJ1-5; D: TRBD1; V: TRBV27; DNA: TGTGCCAGCAGTCTGGGACAGGGGCTTGGTAGCAATCAGCCCCAGCATTTT; CDR3: CASSLGQGLGSNQPQHF
size: -; J: TRBJ2-5; D: -; V: TRBV9; DNA: TGTGCCAGCAGCGGAGGGGTTAGGGAGACCCAGTACTTC; CDR3: CASSGGVRETQYF
size: -; J: TRBJ1-1; D: -; V: TRBV5-6; DNA: TGTGCCAGCAGTTATTTCGACAGAGACACTGAAGCTTTCTTT; CDR3: CASSYFDRDTEAFF
size: -; J: TRBJ1-1; D: -; V: TRBV7-3; DNA: TGTGCCAGCAGCTCCTCGGGGGTGGCCCAAGCTTTCTTT; CDR3: CASSSSGVAQAFF
size: -; J: TRBJ2-7; D: -; V: TRBV4-1; DNA: TGCGCCAGCAGCCAAGCCAGGAGCTCCTACGAGCAGTACTTC; CDR3: CASSQARSSYEQYF
size: -; J: TRBJ1-4; D: -; V: TRBV10-3; DNA: TGTGCCATCAGTGAAGGGAGGCTGTATGAAAAACTGTTTTTT; CDR3: CAISEGRLYEKLFF
size: -; J: TRBJ2-5; D: TRBD1; V: TRBV7-8; DNA: TGTGCCAGCAGCCAGGGGGCAGGATCGTACCAAGAGACCCAGTACTTC; CDR3: CASSQGAGSYQETQYF
size: -; J: TRBJ1-5; D: TRBD1; V: TRBV9; DNA: TGTGCCAGCAGCGTACAACAGGGGCTCAATCAGCCCCAGCATTTT; CDR3: CASSVQQGLNQPQHF
size: -; J: TRBJ2-3; D: TRBD2; V: TRBV15; DNA: TGTGCCACCAGCAGGGAATCGACTAGCGGCAACACAGATACGCAGTATTTT; CDR3: CATSRESTSGNTDTQYF
size: -; J: TRBJ2-7; D: -; V: TRBV15; DNA: TGTGCCACCAGCAGAGATATTAATTCGGGGACTTCTTTCTACGAGCAGTACTTC; CDR3: CATSRDINSGTSFYEQYF
size: -; J: TRBJ1-1; D: -; V: TRBV6-5; DNA: TGTGCCACCAAACGGGGGCGGCAGAACACTGAAGCTTTCTTT; CDR3: CATKRGRQNTEAFF
size: -; J: TRBJ2-5; D: -; V: TRBV4-1; DNA: TGCGCCAGCAGCCAAGAGGGGGCAGGGCAAGAGACCCAGTACTTC; CDR3: CASSQEGAGQETQYF
size: -; J: TRBJ1-2; D: -; V: TRBV4-3; DNA: TGCGCCAGCAGCCAAGGGTTAGAGGGGGGGTTTAGGCATGGCTACACCTTC; CDR3: CASSQGLEGGFRHGYTF
size: once; J: TRBJ1-1; D: -; V: TRBV10-2; DNA: TGCGCCAGCATCAAAGGAGTGAACACTGAAGCTTTCTTT; CDR3: CASIKGVNTEAFF
size: -; J: TRBJ1-4; D: TRBD1; V: TRBV10-3; DNA: TGTGCCAGTGGGACAGCCACAAATGAAAAACTGTTTTTT; CDR3: CASGTATNEKLFF
size: -; J: TRBJ2-6; D: TRBD1; V: TRBV6-1; DNA: TGTGCCAGCAGTGAAGCGCTCTCGTCGGGACAGGGCTCCTCTGGGGCCAACGTCCTGACTTTC; CDR3: CASSEALSSGQGSSGANVLTF
size: -; J: TRBJ2-6; D: -; V: TRBV27; DNA: TGTGCCAGCAGTTTAGGGGGGGCGGGGGCTGGGGCCAACGTCCTGACTTTC; CDR3: CASSLGGAGAGANVLTF
size: -; J: TRBJ2-3; D: -; V: TRBV11-3; DNA: TGTGCCAGCAGCCAGCAAAGCGGAGATACGCAGTATTTT; CDR3: CASSQQSGDTQYF
size: -; J: TRBJ1-4; D: -; V: TRBV5-5; DNA: TGTGCCACCCCCGAGGCCGCAGCTAATGAAAAACTGTTTTTT; CDR3: CATPEAAANEKLFF
size: -; J: TRBJ2-2; D: -; V: TRBV19; DNA: TGTGCCAGTATCGACCAGGGTTGGGCCGGGGAGCTGTTTTTT; CDR3: CASIDQGWAGELFF
size: few; J: TRBJ1-1; D: -; V: TRBV23-1; DNA: TGCGCCAGCAGTCAATCGGCAGGAACGGATGAAGCTTTCTTT; CDR3: CASSQSAGTDEAFF
size: -; J: TRBJ1-6; D: -; V: TRBV19; DNA: TGTGCCAGTAGCCGACGGACGGATTCACCCCTCCACTTT; CDR3: CASSRRTDSPLHF
size: -; J: TRBJ1-4; D: -; V: TRBV7-8; DNA: TGTGCCAGCAGAAGGGGCGTCACTAATGAAAAACTGTTTTTT; CDR3: CASRRGVTNEKLFF
size: -; J: TRBJ1-1; D: -; V: TRBV2; DNA: TGTGCCACCCACACCGGGGGGAACACTGAAGCTTTCTTT; CDR3: CATHTGGNTEAFF
size: -; J: TRBJ1-6; D: TRBD1; V: TRBV7-6; DNA: TGTGCCAGCAGCTTACTAGGGGGCCTGGATAATTCACCCCTCCACTTT; CDR3: CASSLLGGLDNSPLHF
size: few; J: TRBJ1-5; D: -; V: TRBV7-2; DNA: TGTGCCAGCAGCTTAGGCCAGATCAATCAGCCCCAGCATTTT; CDR3: CASSLGQINQPQHF
size: -; J: TRBJ1-2; D: TRBD1; V: TRBV6-1; DNA: TGTGCCAGCAGACCTGACAGGGAGCCTCTATATGGCTACACCTTC; CDR3: CASRPDREPLYGYTF